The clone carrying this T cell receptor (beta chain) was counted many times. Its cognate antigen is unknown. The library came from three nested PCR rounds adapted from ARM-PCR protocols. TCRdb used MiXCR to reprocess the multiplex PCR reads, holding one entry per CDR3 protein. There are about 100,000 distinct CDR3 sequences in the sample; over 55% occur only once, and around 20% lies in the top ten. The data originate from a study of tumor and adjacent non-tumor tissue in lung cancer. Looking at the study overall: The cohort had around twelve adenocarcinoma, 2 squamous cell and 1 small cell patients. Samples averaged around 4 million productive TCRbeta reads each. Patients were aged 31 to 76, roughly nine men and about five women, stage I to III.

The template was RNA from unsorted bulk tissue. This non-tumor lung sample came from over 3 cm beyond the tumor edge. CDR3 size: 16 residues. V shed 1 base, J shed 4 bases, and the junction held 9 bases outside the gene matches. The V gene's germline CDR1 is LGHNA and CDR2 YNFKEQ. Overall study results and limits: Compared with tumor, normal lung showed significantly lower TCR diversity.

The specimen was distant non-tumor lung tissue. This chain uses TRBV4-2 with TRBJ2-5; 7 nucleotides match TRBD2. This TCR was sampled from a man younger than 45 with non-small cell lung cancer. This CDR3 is CASSQGQGREGETQYF. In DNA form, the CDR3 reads TGTGCCAGCAGCCAAGGTCAGGGCAGGGAGGGAGAGACCCAGTACTTC.